Following are 4 T cell receptor beta chains from one sample sequenced in a study of blood T cell repertoires in COVID-19. Produced via immunoSEQ multiplex PCR; TCRdb's table is partial and in-frame only. The sample gives hundreds of thousands of clones, 80% to 90% of which show up once; roughly 8.2% is in the top ten. Source material: peripheral blood. The source is a woman in her forties or fifties with acute or convalescent COVID-19.

The V and J genes are TRBV6-5 and TRBJ2-1; a possible D gene is TRBD2 (5 bases). Germline CDR1 and CDR2: MNHEY and SVGAGI. V lost 2 bases, J lost 9 bases, and 14 bases lay in between. This CDR3 contains 14 residues. As DNA, the CDR3 is TGTGCCAGCAGTTACGCGGGCGGACGGGTTGAGCAGTTCTTC. Protein sequence: CASSYAGGRVEQFF.

V is TRBV10-3 and J is TRBJ1-1, with 8 positions matching TRBD1. After removal of 3 bases from V and 1 base from J, the junction contained 10 bases not matched to a gene. The germline V gene encodes CDR1 ENHRY and CDR2 SYGVKD. This CDR3 contains 17 residues. For the CDR3, the DNA is TGTGCCATCAGTGACCCCGGACAGGGAGAAGGGAACACTGAAGCTTTCTTT. This encodes CAISDPGQGEGNTEAFF.

This clone has a handful of counts. This chain uses TRBV5-1 with TRBJ2-7, with 11 bases identical to TRBD1. The CDR3 has 14 amino acids. The ends lost 3 bases at V and 7 bases at J; junction bases unmatched: 6. The V gene's germline CDR1 is SGHRS and CDR2 YFSETQ. The CDR3 nucleotides are TGCGCCAGCAGCTCGGACAGGGGGCTCGGGGAGCAGTACTTC. This translates into CASSSDRGLGEQYF.

Of note for this clone: No conserved phenylalanine or tryptophan ends this CDR3, so it is likely a read error. Because the CDR3's place on the DNA is in doubt, the DNA is left out and the CDR3 is given as listed by TCRdb. The chain joins TRBV23-1 to TRBJ2-7; TRBD1, as called in the table, went unchecked against the DNA. TRBV23-1 is known as an ORF, though its function is uncertain. The CDR3 adds up to 14 amino acids, both ends counted. The CDR3 spells CASSQFPTSGTGKN.